The clone carrying this T cell receptor beta chain has a single count. Its target is unknown. Donors comprised only Caucasian adults living in Nashville, Tennessee. This entry belongs to a study of shared clonotypes between healthy human individuals. Study background: Three plates each covered CD4 naive and memory; CD8 naive two, CD8 memory one.

Some clones are missing from TCRdb's copy, which holds only in-frame ones; the method was immunoSEQ multiplex PCR. The sample carries some 2,400,000 clones, under 97% recorded once. Whole-study results and caveats: Naive CD4 clonotypes were shared across a handful of donors at 4% to 5%.

The sequence was collected from a man aged 18 to 30 in good health. The sequenced sample consisted of naive CD4+ T cells sorted from blood. Subset indicated: CD45RA+ positively selected.

This CDR3 reads CASSSDRDFQYF. The CDR3 DNA reads TGTGCCAGCAGCTCGGACAGGGATTTCCAGTACTTC. The rearrangement joins TRBV7-2 to TRBJ2-5; 8 bases match TRBD1. This CDR3 is 12 amino acids long. V was pared by 4 bases and J by 10 bases, with 5 bases of the junction left unmatched. Germline CDR1 reads SGHTA; CDR2 reads FQGNSA.